These 2 T cell receptor beta chains came from one sample sequenced in a study of CD8+ T cells in alopecia areata. RNA, once extracted, was reverse transcribed into cDNA for use as the sequencing template. Assay: immunoSEQ multiplex PCR; the TCRdb copy retains only in-frame clones and omits some. The repertoire holds roughly 92,000 clones, 60% to 80% seen once, with approximately 15% in the top ten. The treatment here: oral pan-JAK inhibitor, 5-10 mg twice daily. Here the sequenced sample was CD8+ T cells sorted from blood, taken at week 44, from a patient treated with tofacitinib. Receptor source: a human donor with alopecia areata.

The rearrangement links TRBV29-1 to TRBJ1-2; D is possibly TRBD1 (6 bases). The CDR3 is made up of 13 amino acids. The V gene lost 7 bases and the J gene lost 8 bases, with 20 bases spanning the gap. CDR1 is SQVTM, CDR2 ANQGSEA, per germline. The CDR3 spells CSGTLTGQEGYTF. The CDR3 DNA sequence: TGCAGCGGAACCCTGACAGGCCAGGAGGGCTACACCTTC.

V and J are TRBV30 and TRBJ2-7; no reliable D call. Germline loops: CDR1 GTSNPN, CDR2 SVGIG (reference sequence). V was clipped by 0 bases and J by 0 bases, with 9 bases between them. The length of the CDR3 is 14 residues. For the CDR3, the DNA is TGTGCCTGGAGTGTAACTGGAAACTCCTACGAGCAGTACTTC. Encoded protein: CAWSVTGNSYEQYF.